Following are 29 T cell receptor beta chains from one sample sequenced in a study of shared clonotypes between healthy human individuals. Method: immunoSEQ multiplex PCR; TCRdb's copy keeps in-frame clones and lacks some. The table lists about 820,000 clones, 80% to 95% of them singletons. CD45RO-negative, CCR7-selected cells formed the naive CD8 fraction, which excluded terminally differentiated effector memory CD45RA+ cells. Sequenced input: naive CD8+ T cells sorted from blood. The receptors stem from a man aged 30 to 45 in good health.

The chain recombines TRBV7-2 with TRBJ2-3, with D possibly called TRBD1 or TRBD2 (6 bases each). Germline loops: CDR1 SGHTA, CDR2 FQGNSA. The V end was cut by 7 bases, the J end by 1 base, with 15 bases between. There are 15 residues in the CDR3. The CDR3 sequence is CASNKEGVRTDTQYF. The CDR3 coding sequence is TGTGCCAGCAACAAGGAGGGGGTTCGCACAGATACGCAGTATTTT.

This clone was detected once. The chain recombines TRBV11-3 with TRBJ2-2; D may be TRBD1 (6 bases). This CDR3 has 16 amino acids. The V gene's germline CDR1 is SGHNT and CDR2 YENEEA. Trimming stripped 5 bases from V and 1 base from J, with 14 bases between. The CDR3 nucleotides are TGTGCCAGCAGCCCTAGGGGGACCCAGAACACCGGGGAGCTGTTTTTT. Its translation is CASSPRGTQNTGELFF. The whole variable domain, remainder taken from reference TRBV11-3 and TRBJ2-2, is EAGVVQSPRYKIIEKKQPVAFWCNPISGHNTLYWYLQNLGQGPELLIRYENEEAVDDSQLPKDRFSAERLKGVDSTLKIQPAELGDSAVYLCASSPRGTQNTGELFFGEGSRLTVL.

This clone has a single count. The V call is TRBV2, the J call TRBJ2-5; D is possibly TRBD1 (6 bases). The CDR3 length is 15 residues. Per the germline V gene, CDR1 is SNHLY and CDR2 is FYNNEI. V was clipped by 4 bases and J by 2 bases, with 14 bases between them. The DNA for the CDR3 is TGTGCCAGCAGTGGGGACAACCCTCAACAAGAGACCCAGTACTTC. Translating it yields CASSGDNPQQETQYF. The full variable domain, with the rest looked up from reference TRBV2 and TRBJ2-5, is EPEVTQTPSHQVTQMGQEVILRCVPISNHLYFYWYRQILGQKVEFLVSFYNNEISEKSEIFDDQFSVERPDGSNFTLKIRSTKLEDSAMYFCASSGDNPQQETQYFGPGTRLLVL.

The chain has TRBV21-1 and TRBJ2-3. TRBV21-1 is classified as a pseudogene. CDR3 length: 13 residues. CDR3 sequence: CASSKGGGDTQYF. The CDR3 coding sequence is TGTGCCAGCAGCAAGGGGGGCGGGGATACGCAGTATTTT.

The CDR3 here is CASSKWGPQNTGELFF. Written as DNA, the CDR3 is TGTGCCAGCAGCAAGTGGGGCCCCCAGAACACCGGGGAGCTGTTTTTT. The chain carries TRBV7-3 and TRBJ2-2, with a possible D match to TRBD1 (5 bases). CDR1 is SGHTA and CDR2 is FQGTGA in the germline V gene. The CDR3 is 16 residues long. Trimming took off 5 bases at V and 1 base at J, with 14 bases between the two ends.

The chain couples TRBV25-1 to TRBJ2-3; 7 nucleotides match TRBD2. The CDR3 is 16 amino acids. Per germline, CDR1 MGHDK and CDR2 SYGVNS. With 4 bases clipped from V and 3 bases from J, the junction kept 10 bases outside the gene matches. CDR3 sequence (DNA): TGTGCCAGCAGTGGAAACCTCGCGGGAGAGACAGATACGCAGTATTTT. Its translation: CASSGNLAGETDTQYF.

The rearrangement links TRBV4-2 to TRBJ1-2; tentative D call: TRBD1 (6 bases). Per germline, CDR1 LGHNA and CDR2 YNFKEQ. Trimming left V 2 bases short and J 6 bases short, with 28 bases between. The CDR3 spans 19 residues. The CDR3 sequence is CASSQNRVRGLGWFDGYTF. The CDR3 DNA reads TGTGCCAGCAGCCAAAATAGGGTGCGGGGGCTGGGGTGGTTCGATGGCTACACCTTC.

This chain connects TRBV4-2 to TRBJ2-7; no clear D. Germline CDR1 and CDR2: LGHNA and YNFKEQ. Trimming took off 1 base at V and 4 bases at J, with 11 bases between the two ends. The CDR3 spans 14 residues. CDR3 protein: CASSQGLSKYEQYF. The DNA for the CDR3 is TGTGCCAGCAGCCAAGGCCTCAGCAAGTACGAGCAGTACTTC.

The V and J genes are TRBV6-6 and TRBJ2-5, with a possible D match to TRBD2 (7 bases). Trimming stripped 6 bases from V and 3 bases from J, with 14 bases between. From germline, CDR1 is MNHNY and CDR2 SVGAGI (reference sequence). The CDR3 covers 14 residues. This CDR3 reads CASRTWEGEETQYF. As DNA, the CDR3 is TGTGCCAGCAGAACCTGGGAGGGGGAAGAGACCCAGTACTTC.

The V call is TRBV4-1, the J call TRBJ1-1, with 7 bases lining up with TRBD1. The CDR3 is 14 residues long. Losses at the gene ends were 3 bases for V and 6 bases for J; bases not matched to a gene: 7. The V gene's germline CDR1 is MGHRA and CDR2 YSYEKL. The CDR3 DNA sequence: TGCGCCAGCAGCCAGGGTGACAGGGCCCCTGAAGCTTTCTTT. The encoded protein is CASSQGDRAPEAFF.

The chain couples TRBV7-9 to TRBJ2-1; D is undetermined. The germline gives CDR1 SEHNR, CDR2 FQNEAQ (reference sequence). The CDR3 is made up of 12 amino acids. V was pared by 6 bases and J by 6 bases, with 9 bases between. In DNA, the CDR3 is TGTGCCAGCAGTTATCAGAGCAATGAGCAGTTCTTC. Protein sequence: CASSYQSNEQFF.

The V call is TRBV4-1, the J call TRBJ1-4; D might be TRBD1 (6 bases). The CDR3 is made up of 16 amino acids. The V gene's germline CDR1 is MGHRA and CDR2 YSYEKL. The germline V and J ends were trimmed by 2 bases and 0 bases, with 10 bases remaining between them. The CDR3 region has the DNA TGCGCCAGCAGCCAAACAGGGCCGACAACTAATGAAAAACTGTTTTTT. Its translation is CASSQTGPTTNEKLFF.

A note on this clone: Other DNA sequences in the same sample also yield this CDR3. The chain is built from TRBV28 and TRBJ1-2, with D possibly matching TRBD1 (6 bases). The CDR3 runs 13 residues. CDR1 and CDR2 (germline): MDHEN, SYDVKM. Trimming took 3 bases from V and 2 from J, leaving 7 bases between them. The CDR3 protein is CASSFQGNYGYTF. The CDR3 coding sequence is TGTGCCAGCAGTTTTCAGGGGAACTATGGCTACACCTTC.

The chain recombines TRBV4-1 with TRBJ2-1; D unclear. Germline V lookup: CDR1 MGHRA, CDR2 YSYEKL. The CDR3 has 14 residues. The V and J ends lost 4 bases and 6 bases respectively, with 13 bases between them. For the CDR3, the DNA is TGCGCCAGCAGCCTGGGTCTAGAGGTCAATGAGCAGTTCTTC. Translated: CASSLGLEVNEQFF.

This chain joins TRBV11-2 and TRBJ2-1; 11 bases fit TRBD1. Trimming took 4 bases from V and 6 from J; bases not matched to a gene: 8. Germline values: CDR1 SGHAT, CDR2 FQNNGV. The CDR3 runs 16 residues. The CDR3 DNA follows: TGTGCCAGCAGCTCCGGACAGGGGGCACGTGCCAATGAGCAGTTCTTC. It encodes CASSSGQGARANEQFF.

The gene calls are TRBV27 and TRBJ2-1, with D possibly being TRBD1 (5 bases). There are 13 residues in the CDR3. Germline CDR1 MNHEY, CDR2 SMNVEV (reference sequence). With 3 bases removed from V and 7 bases from J, the gap between germline ends came to 10 bases. CDR3 sequence: CASSFLGENEQFF. CDR3 DNA sequence: TGTGCCAGCAGTTTCTTAGGGGAAAATGAGCAGTTCTTC.

The chain is built from TRBV7-9 and TRBJ1-3; 10 nucleotides agree with TRBD1. The germline gives CDR1 SEHNR, CDR2 FQNEAQ (reference sequence). The CDR3 has 16 amino acids. The V segment lost 1 base and the J segment 2 bases; nucleotides outside the gene matches: 2. CDR3 in DNA: TGTGCCAGCAGCTTAGGGACAGGGGGGACTGGAAACACCATATATTTT. Encoded protein: CASSLGTGGTGNTIYF.

The CDR3 protein is CASSYIRGGAYNEQFF. In DNA form, the CDR3 reads TGTGCCAGCAGCTACATCAGGGGGGGAGCCTACAATGAGCAGTTCTTC. V usage is TRBV5-8 and J usage is TRBJ2-1; D may correspond to TRBD1 or TRBD2 (7 bases each). Per germline, CDR1 SGHTS and CDR2 YDEGEE. Trimming stripped 3 bases from V and 2 bases from J, with 15 bases between. The CDR3 covers 16 residues.

This clone is a singleton in its sample. The chain uses TRBV19 and TRBJ2-6, with a possible D match to TRBD1 (5 bases). The CDR3 loop spans 15 amino acids. The V gene lost 6 bases and the J gene lost 0 bases, with 9 bases spanning the gap. CDR1 and CDR2 from the germline V gene are LNHDA and SQIVND (reference sequence). The CDR3 sequence: CASSVTASGANVLTF. Written as DNA, the CDR3 is TGTGCCAGTAGCGTGACAGCCTCTGGGGCCAACGTCCTGACTTTC.

This clone was observed a single time. V usage is TRBV7-9 and J usage is TRBJ2-7; 9 bases align to TRBD1. The CDR3 has 16 residues. Trimming removed 5 bases from V and 2 bases from J; junction bases left unmatched: 10. The V gene's germline CDR1 is SEHNR and CDR2 FQNEAQ (reference sequence). As DNA, the CDR3 is TGTGCCAGCAGCCAAGCCGGGACAGGGCTCCCCTACGAGCAGTACTTC. It codes for CASSQAGTGLPYEQYF.

The rearrangement links TRBV27 to TRBJ2-5, with D perhaps assigned TRBD1 or TRBD2 (6 bases each). The CDR3 is 16 amino acids. V lost 3 bases and J 2 bases, leaving 16 bases between the germline ends. Germline values: CDR1 MNHEY, CDR2 SMNVEV (reference sequence). This chain's CDR3 is CASSFQGGQVQETQYF. The CDR3 bases are TGTGCCAGCAGTTTTCAAGGGGGGCAGGTACAAGAGACCCAGTACTTC.

This sequence joins TRBV4-1 and TRBJ2-7, with 11 bases identical to TRBD2. CDR1 and CDR2 from the germline V gene are MGHRA and YSYEKL. Unmatched junction bases numbered 2, after V lost 8 bases and J lost 2 bases. The CDR3 consists of 13 residues. Here the CDR3 DNA reads TGCGCCAGCTCGGGACTAGCGGCCTACGAGCAGTACTTC. As protein: CASSGLAAYEQYF.

This chain joins TRBV15 and TRBJ2-1, with D perhaps TRBD1 (6 bases). Germline values: CDR1 LNHNV, CDR2 YYDKDF (reference sequence). Trimming cost V 1 base and J 4 bases, with 14 bases left between them. The CDR3 spans 16 residues. In nucleotides, the CDR3 is TGTGCCACCAGCAGAGGATTGGACAGCAAATACAATGAGCAGTTCTTC. Protein sequence: CATSRGLDSKYNEQFF.

The J gene is TRBJ2-3, the V gene TRBV7-9, with D unresolved. CDR3 length: 14 amino acids. Germline CDR1 is SEHNR and CDR2 is FQNEAQ (reference sequence). With 7 bases removed from V and 0 bases from J, the gap between germline ends came to 11 bases. CDR3 residues: CASMLVSSTDTQYF. CDR3 sequence (DNA): TGTGCCAGCATGCTGGTTTCTAGCACAGATACGCAGTATTTT.

This chain uses TRBV7-9 with TRBJ2-1; D uncertain. CDR3 length: 15 amino acids. Germline values: CDR1 SEHNR, CDR2 FQNEAQ (reference sequence). Between the trimmed V and J ends, which lost 5 bases and 0 bases, there was a span of 11 bases. This CDR3 reads CASSPIMASYNEQFF. CDR3 nucleotide sequence: TGTGCCAGCAGCCCAATAATGGCCTCCTACAATGAGCAGTTCTTC.

This clone came up once. The V and J genes are TRBV5-5 and TRBJ1-5; D unresolved. Germline V gives CDR1 SGHKS, CDR2 YYEKEE (reference sequence). The germline V and J ends were trimmed by 2 bases and 3 bases, with 12 bases remaining between them. This CDR3 is built from 15 residues. The DNA for the CDR3 is TGTGCCAGCAGCTTCGGTCCGGGTTACAATCAGCCCCAGCATTTT. This encodes CASSFGPGYNQPQHF.

The chain is built from TRBV28 and TRBJ2-3; 11 bases are shared with TRBD2. This CDR3 has 15 residues. Trimming took 6 bases from V and 4 from J; bases not matched to a gene: 6. CDR1 is MDHEN, CDR2 SYDVKM, per germline. The CDR3 here is CASRASGRYPDTQYF. The CDR3 DNA sequence: TGTGCCAGCAGGGCTAGCGGGAGGTACCCAGATACGCAGTATTTT.

CDR3 coding DNA: TGCGCCAGCCATGGGTTGAACACTGAAGCTTTCTTT. Protein product: CASHGLNTEAFF. This chain uses TRBV5-1 with TRBJ1-1; D not certain. Germline CDR1 and CDR2: SGHRS and YFSETQ. Trimming removed 7 bases from V and 0 bases from J, with 7 bases in between. The CDR3 has 12 amino acids. The full variable domain, rest sourced from reference TRBV5-1 and TRBJ1-1, is KAGVTQTPRYLIKTRGQQVTLSCSPISGHRSVSWYQQTPGQGLQFLFEYFSETQRNKGNFPGRFSGRQFSNSRSEMNVSTLELGDSALYLCASHGLNTEAFFGQGTRLTVV.

The CDR3 sequence: CASLGLVYNEQFF. Here the CDR3 DNA reads TGTGCCAGCTTGGGACTTGTCTACAATGAGCAGTTCTTC. The chain carries TRBV7-9 and TRBJ2-1, with D possibly matching TRBD2 (6 bases). V lost 8 bases, J lost 3 bases, and 11 bases lay in between. Germline CDR1 is SEHNR and CDR2 is FQNEAQ (reference sequence). The CDR3 covers 13 residues.